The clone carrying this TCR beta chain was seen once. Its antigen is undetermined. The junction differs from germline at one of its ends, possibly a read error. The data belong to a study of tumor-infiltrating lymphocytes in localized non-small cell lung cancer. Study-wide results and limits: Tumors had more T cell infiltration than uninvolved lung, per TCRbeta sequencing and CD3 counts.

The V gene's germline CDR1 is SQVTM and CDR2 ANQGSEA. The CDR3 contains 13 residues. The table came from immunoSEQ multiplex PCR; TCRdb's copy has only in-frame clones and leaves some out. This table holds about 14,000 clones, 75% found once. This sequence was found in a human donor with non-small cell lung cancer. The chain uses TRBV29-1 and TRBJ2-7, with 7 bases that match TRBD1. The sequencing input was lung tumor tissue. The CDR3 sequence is CSVEATGFGEQYF. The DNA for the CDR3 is TGCAGCGTCGAAGCGACAGGGTTTGGCGAGCAGTACTTC.